Detailed here is one TCR beta chain. The assay was immunoSEQ multiplex PCR, and TCRdb's table has in-frame clones only and misses some. The table has 63,000 or so clones, about 85% seen once. The data are from a study of T cell responses to AZD1222 COVID-19 vaccine. The receptor was derived from an adult in good health. Sample: peripheral blood, taken on day 0 of AZD1222 vaccination.

CDR3 in amino acids: CASNHIDRENTEAFF. The DNA of the CDR3 is TGTGCCAGCAACCATATCGACAGGGAGAACACTGAAGCTTTCTTT. The chain combines TRBV5-4 with TRBJ1-1, with 7 bases identical to TRBD1. The CDR3 has 15 residues. The V and J ends lost 6 bases and 1 base, in that order; junction bases with no gene match: 9. The V gene's germline CDR1 is SGHNT and CDR2 YYREEE (reference sequence). The complete variable domain, with remaining parts taken from reference TRBV5-4 and TRBJ1-1, reads ETGVTQSPTHLIKTRGQQVTLRCSSQSGHNTVSWYQQALGQGPQFIFQYYREEENGRGNFPPRFSGLQFPNYSSELNVNALELDDSALYLCASNHIDRENTEAFFGQGTRLTVV.